This T cell receptor beta chain originates from a study of OX40 agonist ivuxolimab in advanced cancers. Points from the study as a whole: CD4+ and CD8+ blood T cells expanded clonally by week 6 at 0.1 to 3.0 mg/kg.

Samples were taken at baseline and on day 1 of cycles 4 and 7. To note about this clone: Its cognate antigen is unknown.

V was shortened by 6 bases and J by 4 bases, with 30 bases between the two germline ends. This CDR3 spans 20 amino acids. Looked up from germline, CDR1 is MNHEY and CDR2 is SMNVEV (reference sequence). Data came from immunoSEQ multiplex PCR; TCRdb stores just in-frame clones and leaves some out. This table holds 45,000 to 50,000 clones, about 85% found once. Sequenced material: CD4+ or CD8+ T cells sorted from blood, taken in a trial of the OX40 agonist ivuxolimab. The genes are TRBV27 and TRBJ2-2; D may be TRBD1 or TRBD2 (5 bases each). The origin of this receptor is an adult with an advanced solid tumor such as melanoma, head and neck, liver or kidney cancer. The CDR3 reads CASSPRDPRERGKCTGELFF. For the CDR3, the DNA is TGTGCCAGCAGCCCCCGGGATCCCCGTGAAAGGGGTAAGTGCACCGGGGAGCTGTTTTTT.